These 20 T cell receptor beta chains were sequenced from one sample in a study of T cell responses to AZD1222 COVID-19 vaccine. Sequencing used immunoSEQ multiplex PCR; TCRdb keeps in-frame clones, though not all of them. The sample shows roughly 90,000 clones, approximately 86% of them seen only once. The sample was peripheral blood, taken on day 0 of AZD1222 vaccination. The receptors come from an adult in good health.

V and J are TRBV19 and TRBJ1-2; 8 positions agree with TRBD1. CDR1 LNHDA and CDR2 SQIVND come from the germline V gene (reference sequence). This CDR3 contains 13 residues. The J segment lost 4 bases and the V segment lost 5 bases, leaving 3 bases of the junction unmatched. The DNA for the CDR3 is TGTGCCAGTAGTCCGACAGGGGCCTATGGCTACACCTTC. Encoded protein: CASSPTGAYGYTF.

The V gene is TRBV27, the J gene TRBJ2-7, with D perhaps TRBD2 (5 bases). V lost 6 bases and J lost 3, with 18 bases in between. The CDR3 length is 15 residues. Germline CDR1 and CDR2: MNHEY and SMNVEV (reference sequence). CDR3 amino acids: CASSSIEGAVYEQYF. CDR3 coding DNA: TGTGCCAGCAGCTCCATTGAGGGAGCGGTCTACGAGCAGTACTTC.

The chain has TRBV29-1 and TRBJ2-1; the D gene is possibly TRBD1 (6 bases). This CDR3 has 14 amino acids. Germline CDR1 and CDR2: SQVTM and ANQGSEA. V lost 7 bases, J lost 4 bases, and 17 bases lay in between. CDR3 in DNA: TGCAGCGCCCCGGCAGGGGTCATTTACAATGAGCAGTTCTTC. This codes for CSAPAGVIYNEQFF.

This chain links TRBV7-9 with TRBJ2-7, with unresolved D. Germline V gene data show CDR1 as SEHNR and CDR2 as FQNEAQ (reference sequence). CDR3 length equals 14 residues. V lost 1 base to trimming and J lost 2 bases, with 9 bases between them. The CDR3 nucleotides are TGTGCCAGCAGCTTAGGCCCAAGGGCCTACGAGCAGTACTTC. It is translated as CASSLGPRAYEQYF.

This rearrangement joins TRBV5-4 to TRBJ1-1, with D maybe TRBD1 (5 bases). Trimming cost V 7 bases and J 1 base, with 11 bases left between them. This CDR3 comprises 13 residues. Germline-derived CDR1 and CDR2 are SGHNT and YYREEE (reference sequence). CDR3 region: CASRLGGNTEAFF. CDR3 nucleotide sequence: TGTGCCAGCCGCCTTGGGGGGAACACTGAAGCTTTCTTT.

The chain links TRBV6-1 to TRBJ1-3; D is unresolved. The length of the CDR3 is 10 residues. Germline V gene sequence: CDR1 MNHNS, CDR2 SASEGT. V lost 2 bases, J lost 7 bases, and 0 bases lay in between. CDR3 nucleotides: TGTGCCAGCAGTGAAAACACCATATATTTT. Protein: CASSENTIYF.

Within the sample, this clone is medium-sized. The rearrangement uses TRBV6-5 and TRBJ1-6, with TRBD1 matching over 8 bases. The CDR3 runs 13 residues. Germline V CDR1 and CDR2: MNHEY, SVGAGI. V gave up 6 bases and J gave up 11 bases; unmatched junction bases: 6. Written as DNA, the CDR3 is TGTGCCAGCAGAGACAAGGACAGGGCACCCCTCCACTTT. Its protein is CASRDKDRAPLHF.

J is TRBJ1-1 and V is TRBV18; 8 bases are shared with TRBD1. V lost 4 bases and J lost 0; bases outside the gene matches: 10. Germline CDR1 KGHSH, CDR2 LQKENI. The CDR3 contains 17 residues. In DNA form, the CDR3 reads TGTGCCAGCTCACGACAGGGGTTAAGCTTATTGAACACTGAAGCTTTCTTT. Amino acids: CASSRQGLSLLNTEAFF. Full variable domain (outside the CDR3, taken from reference TRBV18 and TRBJ1-1): NAGVMQNPRHLVRRRGQEARLRCSPMKGHSHVYWYRQLPEEGLKFMVYLQKENIIDESGMPKERFSAEFPKEGPSILRIQQVVRGDSAAYFCASSRQGLSLLNTEAFFGQGTRLTVV.

The J gene is TRBJ2-1, the V gene TRBV27; a possible D gene is TRBD1 (5 bases). The germline CDR1 and CDR2 sequences are MNHEY and SMNVEV (reference sequence). Trimming left V 5 bases short and J 0 bases short, with 14 bases between. The CDR3 is 16 amino acids. The CDR3 spells CASSRAGRSSYNEQFF. Here the CDR3 DNA reads TGTGCCAGCAGTAGGGCAGGGCGGAGCTCCTACAATGAGCAGTTCTTC.

The chain couples TRBV7-2 to TRBJ2-7; TRBD1 matches at 7 bases. Germline CDR1 and CDR2: SGHTA and FQGNSA. This CDR3 is 15 amino acids long. After removal of 5 bases from V and 4 bases from J, the junction contained 11 bases not matched to a gene. The CDR3: CASSLTLRGQYEQYF. The CDR3 region has the DNA TGTGCCAGCAGCCTTACTCTCAGGGGACAGTACGAGCAGTACTTC. Full variable domain (missing parts from reference TRBV7-2 and TRBJ2-7): GAGVSQSPSNKVTEKGKDVELRCDPISGHTALYWYRQSLGQGLEFLIYFQGNSAPDKSGLPSDRFSAERTGGSVSTLTIQRTQQEDSAVYLCASSLTLRGQYEQYFGPGTRLTVT.

The V call is TRBV13, the J call TRBJ2-1; 10 nucleotides align to TRBD1. Trimming at V came to 5 bases and at J to 6 bases, leaving 10 bases not matched to a gene. CDR3 length: 16 amino acids. Germline V CDR1 and CDR2: PRHDT, FYEKMQ (reference sequence). CDR3 in DNA: TGTGCCAGCAGCCCCGTCTGGACAGGGGGGTCCAATGAGCAGTTCTTC. Its protein product is CASSPVWTGGSNEQFF. The whole variable domain, filled in from reference TRBV13 and TRBJ2-1, reads AAGVIQSPRHLIKEKRETATLKCYPIPRHDTVYWYQQGPGQDPQFLISFYEKMQSDKGSIPDRFSAQQFSDYHSELNMSSLELGDSALYFCASSPVWTGGSNEQFFGPGTRLTVL.

The rearrangement uses TRBV2 and TRBJ1-5; D remains unclear. Germline V gene lookup returns CDR1 SNHLY and CDR2 FYNNEI. The V and J ends lost 4 bases and 1 base respectively, with 11 bases between them. This CDR3 has 15 residues. This CDR3 reads CASSVGAASNQPQHF. CDR3 sequence (DNA): TGTGCCAGCAGTGTAGGAGCCGCAAGCAATCAGCCCCAGCATTTT.

The chain has TRBV30 and TRBJ2-7; the match to TRBD2 covers 7 bases. V gave up 3 bases and J gave up 5 bases; unmatched junction bases: 7. CDR3 size: 13 residues. Germline V gives CDR1 GTSNPN, CDR2 SVGIG (reference sequence). The CDR3 DNA is TGTGCCTGGAGGGGCCTTGGGACTAACGAGCAGTACTTC. It yields the protein CAWRGLGTNEQYF.

The chain has TRBV15 and TRBJ2-3, with D tentatively TRBD2 (7 bases). Germline CDR1 reads LNHNV; CDR2 reads YYDKDF (reference sequence). V gave up 0 bases and J gave up 3 bases, with 19 bases separating them. This CDR3 contains 18 residues. CDR3 nucleotide sequence: TGTGCCACCAGCAGAGATCTAACGCAGGGGAGGGAAACAGATACGCAGTATTTT. It specifies CATSRDLTQGRETDTQYF.

This chain links TRBV30 with TRBJ2-3; TRBD1 agrees at 10 bases. The germline V gene has CDR1 GTSNPN and CDR2 SVGIG (reference sequence). The CDR3 runs 15 residues. Trimming removed 4 bases from V and 4 bases from J; junction bases left unmatched: 8. CDR3 in amino acids: CAWTSGTGASDTQYF. CDR3 sequence (DNA): TGTGCCTGGACCTCCGGGACAGGGGCATCAGATACGCAGTATTTT. The full variable domain, with the rest looked up from reference TRBV30 and TRBJ2-3, is SQTIHQWPATLVQPVGSPLSLECTVEGTSNPNLYWYRQAAGRGLQLLFYSVGIGQISSEVPQNLSASRPQDRQFILSSKKLLLSDSGFYLCAWTSGTGASDTQYFGPGTRLTVL.

V gene TRBV29-1 combines with J gene TRBJ2-3; D is possibly TRBD2 (6 bases). Trimming removed 8 bases at V and 2 bases at J, with 17 bases between. The CDR3 has 14 amino acids. Germline-derived CDR1 and CDR2 are SQVTM and ANQGSEA. Here the CDR3 reads CSSRRDQYTDTQYF. The CDR3, as DNA: TGCAGCTCCCGGCGGGACCAATACACAGATACGCAGTATTTT.

The rearrangement links TRBV11-2 to TRBJ1-1, with D unclear. This CDR3 region has 15 residues. With 3 bases removed from V and 1 base from J, the gap between germline ends came to 12 bases. Germline-derived CDR1 and CDR2 are SGHAT and FQNNGV. DNA of the CDR3: TGTGCCAGCAGCTTTTCTGGGGTGACGAACACTGAAGCTTTCTTT. Translated: CASSFSGVTNTEAFF.

The V and J genes are TRBV30 and TRBJ1-6, with D possibly TRBD1 on 5 matching bases. CDR3 size: 14 residues. V lost 0 bases to trimming and J lost 11 bases, with 14 bases between them. CDR1 and CDR2 from the germline V gene are GTSNPN and SVGIG (reference sequence). This chain's CDR3 is CAWSVGQGEAPLHF. In nucleotides, the CDR3 is TGTGCCTGGAGTGTAGGTCAGGGCGAGGCACCCCTCCACTTT.

J is TRBJ1-2 and V is TRBV29-1; unclear D gene. Germline V gene lookup returns CDR1 SQVTM and CDR2 ANQGSEA. V lost 5 bases and J lost 8, with 18 bases in between. This CDR3 comprises 13 residues. The CDR3 is CSVSSRLGGGYTF. CDR3 nucleotides: TGCAGCGTTAGCAGCCGCCTGGGAGGAGGCTACACCTTC.

The chain is built from TRBV2 and TRBJ2-4; 8 bases map to TRBD2. With 1 base clipped from V and 3 bases from J, the junction kept 5 bases outside the gene matches. The CDR3 consists of 16 residues. Germline V lookup: CDR1 SNHLY, CDR2 FYNNEI. In nucleotides, the CDR3 is TGTGCCAGCAGTGAAGTGGGCGGGGGGCTCAAAAACATTCAGTACTTC. Residues: CASSEVGGGLKNIQYF.